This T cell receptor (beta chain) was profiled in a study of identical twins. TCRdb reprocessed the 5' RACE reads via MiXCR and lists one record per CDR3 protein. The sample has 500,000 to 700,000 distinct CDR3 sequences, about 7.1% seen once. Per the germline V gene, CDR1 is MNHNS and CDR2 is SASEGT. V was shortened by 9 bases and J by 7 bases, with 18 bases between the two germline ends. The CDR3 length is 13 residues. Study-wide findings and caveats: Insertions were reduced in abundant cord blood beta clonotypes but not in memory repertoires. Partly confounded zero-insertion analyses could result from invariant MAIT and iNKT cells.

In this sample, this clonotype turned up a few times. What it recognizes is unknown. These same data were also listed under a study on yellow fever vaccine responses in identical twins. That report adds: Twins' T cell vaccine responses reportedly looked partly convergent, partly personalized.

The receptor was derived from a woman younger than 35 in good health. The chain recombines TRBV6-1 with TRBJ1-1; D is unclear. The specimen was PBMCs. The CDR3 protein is CASRAADYSEAFF. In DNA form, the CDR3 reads TGTGCCAGTCGGGCAGCGGACTACAGTGAAGCTTTCTTT.